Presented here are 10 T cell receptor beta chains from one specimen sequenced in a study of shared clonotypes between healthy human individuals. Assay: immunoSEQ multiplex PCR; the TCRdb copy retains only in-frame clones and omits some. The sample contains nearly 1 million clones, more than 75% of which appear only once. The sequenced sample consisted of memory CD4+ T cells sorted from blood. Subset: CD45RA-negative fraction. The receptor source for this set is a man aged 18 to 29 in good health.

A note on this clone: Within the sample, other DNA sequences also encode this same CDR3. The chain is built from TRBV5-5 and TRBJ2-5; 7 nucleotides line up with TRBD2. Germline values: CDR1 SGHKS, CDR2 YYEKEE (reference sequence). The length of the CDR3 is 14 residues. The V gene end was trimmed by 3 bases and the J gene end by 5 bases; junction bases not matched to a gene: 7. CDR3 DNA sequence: TGTGCCAGCAGCTCTCTAGCGGTCCGCGAGACCCAGTACTTC. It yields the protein CASSSLAVRETQYF.

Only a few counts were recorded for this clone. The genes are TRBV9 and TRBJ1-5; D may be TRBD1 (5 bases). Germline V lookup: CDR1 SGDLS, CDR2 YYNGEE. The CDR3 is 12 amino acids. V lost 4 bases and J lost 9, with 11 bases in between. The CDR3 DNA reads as TGTGCCAGCAGCACACAGGACTGGCCCCAGCATTTT. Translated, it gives CASSTQDWPQHF. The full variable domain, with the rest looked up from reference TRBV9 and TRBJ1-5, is DSGVTQTPKHLITATGQRVTLRCSPRSGDLSVYWYQQSLDQGLQFLIQYYNGEERAKGNILERFSAQQFPDLHSELNLSSLELGDSALYFCASSTQDWPQHFGDGTRLSIL.

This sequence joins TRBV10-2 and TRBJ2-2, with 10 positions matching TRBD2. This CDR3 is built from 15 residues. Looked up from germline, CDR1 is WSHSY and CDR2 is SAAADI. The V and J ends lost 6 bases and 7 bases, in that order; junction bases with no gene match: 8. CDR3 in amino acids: CASSTSSGRGGELFF. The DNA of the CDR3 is TGCGCCAGCAGCACGTCTAGCGGGAGAGGCGGGGAGCTGTTTTTT.

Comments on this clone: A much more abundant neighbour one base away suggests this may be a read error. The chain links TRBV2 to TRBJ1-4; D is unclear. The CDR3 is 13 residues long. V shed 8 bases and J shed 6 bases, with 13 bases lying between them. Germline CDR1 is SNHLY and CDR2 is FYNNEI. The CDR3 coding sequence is TGTGCCAGCGGACCCCGGGGAGATGAAAAACTGTTTTTT. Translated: CASGPRGDEKLFF.

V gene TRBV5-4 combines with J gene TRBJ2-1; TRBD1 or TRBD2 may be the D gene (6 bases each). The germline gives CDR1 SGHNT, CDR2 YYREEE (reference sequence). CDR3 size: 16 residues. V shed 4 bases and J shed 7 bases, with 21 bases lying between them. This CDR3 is CASSHASSGARNEQFF. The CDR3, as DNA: TGTGCCAGCAGCCACGCATCATCGGGGGCGAGGAATGAGCAGTTCTTC. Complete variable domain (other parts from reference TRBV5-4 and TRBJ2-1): ETGVTQSPTHLIKTRGQQVTLRCSSQSGHNTVSWYQQALGQGPQFIFQYYREEENGRGNFPPRFSGLQFPNYSSELNVNALELDDSALYLCASSHASSGARNEQFFGPGTRLTVL.

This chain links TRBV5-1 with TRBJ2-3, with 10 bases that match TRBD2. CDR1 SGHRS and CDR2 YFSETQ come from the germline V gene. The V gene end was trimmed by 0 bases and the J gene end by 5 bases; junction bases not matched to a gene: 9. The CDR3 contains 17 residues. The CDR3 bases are TGCGCCAGCAGCTTGGATTTCCAGCGGGGGGGCTTAGATACGCAGTATTTT. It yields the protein CASSLDFQRGGLDTQYF. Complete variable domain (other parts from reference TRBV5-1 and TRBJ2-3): KAGVTQTPRYLIKTRGQQVTLSCSPISGHRSVSWYQQTPGQGLQFLFEYFSETQRNKGNFPGRFSGRQFSNSRSEMNVSTLELGDSALYLCASSLDFQRGGLDTQYFGPGTRLTVL.

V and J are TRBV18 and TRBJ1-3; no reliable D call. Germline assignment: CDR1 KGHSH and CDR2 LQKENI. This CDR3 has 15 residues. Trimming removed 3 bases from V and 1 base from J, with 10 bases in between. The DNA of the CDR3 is TGTGCCAGCTCACCGCCGGGGAGATCTGGAAACACCATATATTTT. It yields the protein CASSPPGRSGNTIYF.

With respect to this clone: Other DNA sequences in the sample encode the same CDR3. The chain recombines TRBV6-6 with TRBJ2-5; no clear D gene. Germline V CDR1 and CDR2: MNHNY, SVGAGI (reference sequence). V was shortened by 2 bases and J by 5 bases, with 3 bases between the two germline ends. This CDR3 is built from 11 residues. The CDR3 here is CASSYVETQYF. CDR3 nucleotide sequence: TGTGCCAGCAGTTACGTGGAGACCCAGTACTTC.

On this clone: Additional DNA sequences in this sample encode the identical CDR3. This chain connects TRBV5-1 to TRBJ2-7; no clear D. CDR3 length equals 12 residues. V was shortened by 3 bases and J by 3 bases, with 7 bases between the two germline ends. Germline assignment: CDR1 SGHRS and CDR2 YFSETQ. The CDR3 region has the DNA TGCGCCAGCAGCTCTGACTTCTACGAGCAGTACTTC. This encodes CASSSDFYEQYF.

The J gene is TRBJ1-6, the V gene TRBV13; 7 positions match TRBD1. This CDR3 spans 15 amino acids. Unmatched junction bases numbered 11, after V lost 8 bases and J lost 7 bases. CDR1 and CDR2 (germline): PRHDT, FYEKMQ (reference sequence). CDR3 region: CASPPTNRGNSPLHF. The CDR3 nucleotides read TGTGCCAGCCCCCCCACCAACAGGGGAAATTCACCCCTCCACTTT.